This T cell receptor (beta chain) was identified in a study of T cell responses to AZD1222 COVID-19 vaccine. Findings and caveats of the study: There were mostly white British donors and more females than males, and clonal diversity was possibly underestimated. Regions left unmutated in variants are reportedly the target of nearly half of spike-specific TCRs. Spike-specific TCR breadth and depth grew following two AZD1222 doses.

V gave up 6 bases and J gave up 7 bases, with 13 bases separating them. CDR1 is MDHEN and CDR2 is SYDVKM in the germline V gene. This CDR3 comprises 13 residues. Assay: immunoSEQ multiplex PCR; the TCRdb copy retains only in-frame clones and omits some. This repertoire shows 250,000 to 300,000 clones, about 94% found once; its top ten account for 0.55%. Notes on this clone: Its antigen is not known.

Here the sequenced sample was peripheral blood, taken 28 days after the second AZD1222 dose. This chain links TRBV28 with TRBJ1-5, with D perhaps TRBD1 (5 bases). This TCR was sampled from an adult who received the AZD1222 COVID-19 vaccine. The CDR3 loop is CASRPPTVQPQHF. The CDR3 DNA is TGTGCCAGCAGACCCCCGACAGTCCAGCCCCAGCATTTT.